Below are 21 T cell receptor beta chains sequenced from a single sample in a study of blood T cells in healthy people across ages. Alongside a J-beta primer mix, a sample-barcoded 5' primer served in a second PCR lasting about 7 to 11 cycles. TCRdb re-analysed the 5' RACE reads in MiXCR, keeping a single row per CDR3 protein. Here the sample spans hundreds of thousands of distinct CDR3 sequences, roughly three fifths being singletons. Sequenced: blood. These TCRs come from a man aged 35 to 55 in good health.

In the case of this clonotype: Just one base apart from a much larger clone, this may be a read error. This chain joins TRBV29-1 and TRBJ2-1; 10 nucleotides match TRBD1. The end of the DNA fits TRBJ2-7 better, so the J call may be wrong. The CDR3 extends over 14 amino acids. Germline CDR1 SQVTM, CDR2 ANQGSEA. CDR3 residues: CSAKTGGGYNEQYF. As DNA, the CDR3 is TGCAGCGCAAAGACAGGGGGCGGGTACAATGAGCAGTACTTC.

V gene TRBV7-2 combines with J gene TRBJ1-5; D is undetermined. The CDR3 covers 13 residues. Germline loops: CDR1 SGHTA, CDR2 FQGNSA. V dropped 5 bases and J dropped 2 bases, with 7 bases sitting between them. The CDR3 loop is CASSNQGNQPQHF. The CDR3 coding sequence is TGTGCCAGCAGCAATCAGGGCAATCAGCCCCAGCATTTT.

CDR3 region: CASSSGTPNSPLHF. DNA for the CDR3: TGCGCCAGCAGCTCCGGGACCCCAAATTCACCCCTCCACTTT. This sequence joins TRBV5-1 and TRBJ1-6, with D maybe TRBD1 (5 bases). CDR1 is SGHRS and CDR2 is YFSETQ in the germline V gene. V lost 3 bases and J lost 7, with 11 bases in between. The CDR3 length is 14 residues.

V and J are TRBV29-1 and TRBJ2-5; 10 bases match TRBD2. Unmatched junction bases numbered 10, after V lost 4 bases and J lost 11 bases. The CDR3 has 13 amino acids. Per the germline V gene, CDR1 is SQVTM and CDR2 is ANQGSEA. CDR3 sequence reads: CSVGLAGEGEQYF. DNA for the CDR3: TGCAGCGTTGGGCTAGCGGGAGAGGGTGAGCAGTACTTC.

The rearrangement joins TRBV28 to TRBJ2-1; 10 bases match TRBD1. Germline V CDR1 and CDR2: MDHEN, SYDVKM. Trimming took 6 bases from V and 15 from J; bases not matched to a gene: 11. The CDR3 sequence is 13 residues long. CDR3 protein: CASRRDTTGGMFF. The CDR3 DNA follows: TGTGCCAGCAGGCGGGATACGACAGGGGGCATGTTCTTC.

The chain links TRBV3-1 to TRBJ2-7; D gene uncertain. The V end lost 0 bases, the J end lost 7 bases, and 16 bases lay between the germline ends. The germline V gene encodes CDR1 LGHDT and CDR2 YNNKEL (reference sequence). This CDR3 contains 15 residues. Here the CDR3 reads CASSQDRSDFYEQYF. The CDR3 coding sequence is TGTGCCAGCAGCCAAGATCGGTCAGATTTCTATGAGCAGTACTTC.

J is TRBJ2-7 and V is TRBV19; 11 bases are shared with TRBD1. The J call may be mistaken, given a closer DNA end match to TRBJ2-4. The germline CDR1 and CDR2 sequences are LNHDA and SQIVND (reference sequence). This CDR3 has 15 amino acids. In nucleotides, the CDR3 is TGTGCCAGTACCGGACAGGGGGCGGAATGGGGCATTCAGTACTTC. Protein: CASTGQGAEWGIQYF.

This clonotype was detected only a few times. CDR3 protein: CASSVRSTGNSYGYTF. The CDR3 DNA follows: TGTGCCAGCAGCGTCCGGTCCACGGGTAACAGCTATGGCTACACCTTC. The rearrangement links TRBV9 to TRBJ1-2, with D unclear. Germline V gives CDR1 SGDLS, CDR2 YYNGEE. This CDR3 is built from 16 residues. The V and J ends lost 2 bases and 4 bases respectively, with 18 bases between them.

The chain employs TRBV7-3 and TRBJ1-2, with TRBD1 matching 10 bases. With 0 bases clipped from V and 6 bases from J, the junction kept 7 bases outside the gene matches. The germline V gene encodes CDR1 SGHTA and CDR2 FQGTGA. The CDR3 sequence is 16 residues long. The DNA of the CDR3 is TGTGCCAGCAGCTTAACCCTCGGGACAGGGGTGAATGGCTACACCTTC. Residues: CASSLTLGTGVNGYTF.

DNA of the CDR3: TGCGCCAGCAGCCTTACGGGGGACTTTTACAATGAGCAGTTCTTC. This codes for CASSLTGDFYNEQFF. The chain joins TRBV4-1 to TRBJ2-1, with a weak D call TRBD2 (6 bases). The CDR3 extends over 15 amino acids. The germline CDR1 and CDR2 sequences are MGHRA and YSYEKL. V gave up 4 bases and J gave up 4 bases, with 14 bases separating them.

This clonotype was picked up a small number of times. The chain joins TRBV27 to TRBJ1-5; D call uncertain. This CDR3 is 13 amino acids long. Trimming took 2 bases from V and 6 from J, leaving 8 bases between them. Germline-derived CDR1 and CDR2 are MNHEY and SMNVEV (reference sequence). This CDR3 is CASSLRGSQPQHF. In DNA, the CDR3 is TGTGCCAGCAGTTTACGAGGGAGTCAGCCCCAGCATTTT.

V usage is TRBV4-2 and J usage is TRBJ1-2; D ambiguous. Per germline, CDR1 LGHNA and CDR2 YNFKEQ. V dropped 1 base and J dropped 4 bases, with 13 bases sitting between them. The CDR3 runs to 15 residues. The CDR3 sequence is CASSQALYGVYGYTF. CDR3 nucleotide sequence: TGTGCCAGCAGCCAAGCTCTATATGGGGTCTATGGCTACACCTTC.

CDR3 coding DNA: TGCAGTGCTAGAGAGGGTCCCAGCGGAGTATACGAGCAGTACTTC. It translates to CSAREGPSGVYEQYF. This rearrangement joins TRBV20-1 to TRBJ2-7; weak D call: TRBD2 (5 bases). Looked up from germline, CDR1 is DFQATT and CDR2 is SNEGSKA (reference sequence). V lost 0 bases and J 4 bases, leaving 16 bases between the germline ends. The CDR3 runs to 15 residues.

A few counts support this clonotype. CDR3 region: CASSRDGQSAEQYF. The CDR3 DNA follows: TGTGCCAGCAGCCGTGATGGACAATCGGCCGAGCAGTACTTC. The chain recombines TRBV7-9 with TRBJ2-7; maybe TRBD1 (5 bases). Per germline, CDR1 SEHNR and CDR2 FQNEAQ (reference sequence). The CDR3 is 14 amino acids. Between the trimmed V and J ends, which lost 5 bases and 6 bases, there was a span of 17 bases.

This clonotype was detected once. The chain employs TRBV20-1 and TRBJ2-3; no firm D call. CDR3 length: 11 amino acids. The V end lost 0 bases, the J end lost 8 bases, and 6 bases lay between the germline ends. Germline V lookup: CDR1 DFQATT, CDR2 SNEGSKA (reference sequence). The CDR3 DNA reads as TGCAGTGCTAGAGATTTGTCTACGCAGTATTTT. This codes for CSARDLSTQYF.

This chain joins TRBV10-3 and TRBJ1-6; 8 nucleotides line up with TRBD1. V shed 8 bases, J shed 0 bases, and the junction held 12 bases outside the gene matches. The CDR3 sequence is 18 residues long. Germline CDR1 and CDR2: ENHRY and SYGVKD. CDR3 nucleotide sequence: TGTGCCATCGCCACCCCGACAGGGGAGAGCTCCTATAATTCACCCCTCCACTTT. It yields the protein CAIATPTGESSYNSPLHF.

The chain combines TRBV9 with TRBJ1-2; TRBD1 agrees at 7 bases. In germline, CDR1 is SGDLS, CDR2 YYNGEE. The V segment lost 8 bases and the J segment 2 bases; nucleotides outside the gene matches: 9. The CDR3 spans 14 residues. The CDR3 nucleotides are TGTGCCAGTATCGGAACAGGGGTAAACTATGGCTACACCTTC. Translating it yields CASIGTGVNYGYTF.

The chain links TRBV7-2 to TRBJ2-4; 8 bases agree with TRBD1. This CDR3 comprises 17 residues. V was clipped by 2 bases and J by 1 base; unmatched bases: 7. Germline CDR1 reads SGHTA; CDR2 reads FQGNSA. The CDR3 DNA follows: TGTGCCAGCAGCTTATTCTTTCAGGGGGCTGCCAAAAACATTCAGTACTTC. Amino acid sequence: CASSLFFQGAAKNIQYF.

This clonotype turned up a few times. The chain combines TRBV7-2 with TRBJ2-4; 7 positions match TRBD2. The V gene's germline CDR1 is SGHTA and CDR2 FQGNSA. This CDR3 contains 16 residues. Trimming took 0 bases from V and 3 from J; bases not matched to a gene: 5. CDR3 residues: CASSLATSAYKNIQYF. The DNA of the CDR3 is TGTGCCAGCAGCTTAGCAACTAGCGCATACAAAAACATTCAGTACTTC.

This rearrangement joins TRBV12-3 or TRBV12-4 to TRBJ2-7; D ambiguous. Between the trimmed V and J ends, which lost 4 bases and 3 bases, there was a span of 16 bases. The CDR3 totals 15 residues. The CDR3 loop is CASSSATLNNYEQYF. In DNA form, the CDR3 reads TGTGCCAGCAGTTCCGCAACCCTAAACAACTACGAGCAGTACTTC.

This clonotype was counted only a few times. The genes are TRBV4-1 and TRBJ1-1; D gene uncertain. Germline lookup yields CDR1 MGHRA and CDR2 YSYEKL. V lost 0 bases and J 2 bases, leaving 16 bases between the germline ends. The CDR3 covers 17 residues. The CDR3 DNA reads as TGCGCCAGCAGCCAAGATGAGGGTTGGTCAGACAACACTGAAGCTTTCTTT. It specifies CASSQDEGWSDNTEAFF.